This T cell receptor beta chain was documented in a study of cytotoxic CD8 clonotypes in ibrutinib-treated CLL. TCRdb keeps only in-frame clones here, not all; method: immunoSEQ multiplex PCR. Here the sample spans some 140,000 clones, about 91% being singletons. Per germline, CDR1 MNHEY and CDR2 SMNVEV (reference sequence). The CDR3 is made up of 15 amino acids. Unmatched junction bases numbered 7, after V lost 2 bases and J lost 7 bases. The V call is TRBV27, the J call TRBJ1-4, with 7 bases lining up with TRBD1. The sequences come from PBMCs, collected after 12 months of ibrutinib treatment. The sequence was obtained from a human donor with chronic lymphocytic leukemia. The CDR3 nucleotides read TGTGCCAGCAGTTTACGACAGGGTGATGGTGAAAAACTGTTTTTT. It codes for CASSLRQGDGEKLFF. Based on the CDR3 plus reference TRBV27 and TRBJ1-4, the full variable domain is EAQVTQNPRYLITVTGKKLTVTCSQNMNHEYMSWYRQDPGLGLRQIYYSMNVEVTDKGDVPEGYKVSRKEKRNFPLILESPSPNQTSLYFCASSLRQGDGEKLFFGSGTQLSVL.